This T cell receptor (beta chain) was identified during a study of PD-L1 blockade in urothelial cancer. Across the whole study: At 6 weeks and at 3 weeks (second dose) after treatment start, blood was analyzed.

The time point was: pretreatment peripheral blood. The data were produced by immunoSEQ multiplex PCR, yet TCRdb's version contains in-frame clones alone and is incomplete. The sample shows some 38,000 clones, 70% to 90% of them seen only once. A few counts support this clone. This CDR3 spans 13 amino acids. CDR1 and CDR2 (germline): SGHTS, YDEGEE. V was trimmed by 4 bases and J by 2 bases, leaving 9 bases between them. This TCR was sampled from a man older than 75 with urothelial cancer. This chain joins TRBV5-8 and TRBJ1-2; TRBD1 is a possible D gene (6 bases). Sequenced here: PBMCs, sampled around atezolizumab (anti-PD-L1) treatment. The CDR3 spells CASSLDRNYGYTF. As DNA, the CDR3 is TGTGCCAGCAGCCTTGACAGGAACTATGGCTACACCTTC.